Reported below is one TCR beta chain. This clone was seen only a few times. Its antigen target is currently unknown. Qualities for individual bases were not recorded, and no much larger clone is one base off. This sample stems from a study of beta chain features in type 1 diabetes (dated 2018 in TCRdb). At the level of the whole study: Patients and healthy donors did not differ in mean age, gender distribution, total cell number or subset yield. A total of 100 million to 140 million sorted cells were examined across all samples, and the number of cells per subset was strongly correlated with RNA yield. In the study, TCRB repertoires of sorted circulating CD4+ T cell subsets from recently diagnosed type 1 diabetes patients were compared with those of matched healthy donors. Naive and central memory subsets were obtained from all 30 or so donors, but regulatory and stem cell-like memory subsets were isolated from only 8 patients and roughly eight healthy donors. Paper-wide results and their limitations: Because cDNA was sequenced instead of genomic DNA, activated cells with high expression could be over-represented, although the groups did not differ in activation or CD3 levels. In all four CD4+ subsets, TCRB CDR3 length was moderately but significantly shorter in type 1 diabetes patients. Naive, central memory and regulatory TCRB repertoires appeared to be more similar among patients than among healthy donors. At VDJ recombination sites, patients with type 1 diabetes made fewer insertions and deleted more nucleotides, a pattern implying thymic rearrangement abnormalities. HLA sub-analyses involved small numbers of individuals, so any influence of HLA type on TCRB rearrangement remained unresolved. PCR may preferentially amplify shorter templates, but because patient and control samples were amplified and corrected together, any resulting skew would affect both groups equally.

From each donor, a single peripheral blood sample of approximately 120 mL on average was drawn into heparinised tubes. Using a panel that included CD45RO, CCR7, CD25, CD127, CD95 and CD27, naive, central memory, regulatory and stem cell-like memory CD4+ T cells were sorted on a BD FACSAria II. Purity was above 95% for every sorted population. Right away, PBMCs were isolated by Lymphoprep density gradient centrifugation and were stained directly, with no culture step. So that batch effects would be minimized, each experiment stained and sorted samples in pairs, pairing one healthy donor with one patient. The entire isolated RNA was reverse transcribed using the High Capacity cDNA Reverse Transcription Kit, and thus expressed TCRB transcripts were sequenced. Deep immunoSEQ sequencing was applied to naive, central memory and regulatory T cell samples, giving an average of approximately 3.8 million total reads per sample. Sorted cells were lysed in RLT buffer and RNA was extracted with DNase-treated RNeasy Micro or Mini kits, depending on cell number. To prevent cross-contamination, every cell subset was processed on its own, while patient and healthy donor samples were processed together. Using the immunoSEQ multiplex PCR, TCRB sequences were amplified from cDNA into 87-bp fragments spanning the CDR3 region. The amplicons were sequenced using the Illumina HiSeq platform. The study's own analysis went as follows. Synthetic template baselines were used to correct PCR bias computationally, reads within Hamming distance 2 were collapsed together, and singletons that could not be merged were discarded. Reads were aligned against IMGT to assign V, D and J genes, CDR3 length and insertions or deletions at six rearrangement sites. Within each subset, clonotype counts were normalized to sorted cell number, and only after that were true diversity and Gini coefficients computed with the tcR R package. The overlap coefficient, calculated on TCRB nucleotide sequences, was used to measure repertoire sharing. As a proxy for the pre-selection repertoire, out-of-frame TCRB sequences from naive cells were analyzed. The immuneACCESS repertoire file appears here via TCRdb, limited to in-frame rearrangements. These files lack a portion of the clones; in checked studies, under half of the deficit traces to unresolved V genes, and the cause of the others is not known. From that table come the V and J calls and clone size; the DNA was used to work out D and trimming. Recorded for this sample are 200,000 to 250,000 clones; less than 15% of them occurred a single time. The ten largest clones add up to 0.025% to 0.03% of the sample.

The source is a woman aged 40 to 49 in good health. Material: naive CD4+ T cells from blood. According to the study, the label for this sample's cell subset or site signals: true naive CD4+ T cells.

The CDR3 loop reads CASSRTRTSGGAQSYEQYF. At the DNA level, the sequence is TGTGCCAGCAGCCGCACAAGGACTAGCGGGGGGGCCCAATCCTACGAGCAGTACTTC. This receptor chain uses TRBV11-2 and TRBJ2-7; 15 central nucleotides agree with TRBD2. Unmatched junction bases come to 12, with V trimmed by 5 bases and J by 1 base. From a lookup of the germline V gene, CDR1 and CDR2 are SGHAT and FQNNGV. From the cysteine through the phenylalanine, the CDR3 covers 19 amino acids. Kept here is only the CDR3 DNA, which spans 57 bases and is read in frame from base 1.